This TCR beta chain derives from a study of cytomegalovirus exposure and HLA in healthy donors. As for this clone: Its antigen remains unknown.

Sequencing used immunoSEQ multiplex PCR; TCRdb keeps in-frame clones, though not all of them. The sample consists of roughly 71,000 clones, around 95% of them appearing once. Study-wide results and caveats: According to a subsequent analysis, TCR clusters identified in the first cohort showed a tendency to co-occur across the roughly 120 validation repertoires. Reported results showed that the classifier diagnosed cytomegalovirus status with high specificity and sensitivity. Cytomegalovirus association was assigned to about 180 TCR beta chains.

Per germline, CDR1 MNHEY and CDR2 SMNVEV (reference sequence). The CDR3 covers 17 residues. V gave up 3 bases and J gave up 6 bases; unmatched junction bases: 12. The J gene is TRBJ2-1, the V gene TRBV27; 9 bases map to TRBD2. The sequence was obtained from a young woman in good health and CMV-seronegative. Sequenced material: PBMCs. The CDR3 sequence: CASSLSGGFLYPNEQFF. For the CDR3, the DNA is TGTGCCAGCAGTTTGAGCGGGGGGTTCCTGTACCCCAATGAGCAGTTCTTC.